Following are 30 T cell receptor beta chains from one sample sequenced in a study of cytomegalovirus exposure and HLA in healthy donors. With 60 Vbeta and 13 Jbeta primers, the PCR was carried out. Sequencing used immunoSEQ multiplex PCR; TCRdb keeps in-frame clones, though not all of them. This sample's table reports more than 90,000 clones. Sequenced material: PBMCs. The receptors derive from a middle-aged man in good health and CMV-seropositive.

This sequence joins TRBV2 and TRBJ2-7; TRBD1 might be the D (6 bases). Germline V gives CDR1 SNHLY, CDR2 FYNNEI. Deletions cut 9 bases from V and 5 bases from J, with 17 bases between. The CDR3 has 13 residues. The CDR3 DNA reads as TGTGCCAGTAACAGGGACCCTTGGAACGAGCAGTACTTC. This gives the protein CASNRDPWNEQYF.

The chain links TRBV4-1 to TRBJ2-7; D unclear. The ends were cut back, 0 bases at V and 9 bases at J, with 12 bases in the middle. This CDR3 has 13 amino acids. In germline, CDR1 is MGHRA, CDR2 YSYEKL. CDR3 in amino acids: CASSQEVLQLQYF. The CDR3 DNA reads as TGCGCCAGCAGCCAAGAAGTTCTACAGCTGCAGTACTTC.

V gene TRBV7-9 combines with J gene TRBJ2-4; TRBD1 aligns across 7 bases. Germline lookup yields CDR1 SEHNR and CDR2 FQNEAQ (reference sequence). The CDR3 contains 14 residues. The junction had 7 bases not matched to a gene; V was cut back by 3 bases and J by 8 bases. The CDR3 DNA is TGTGCCAGCAGCTTCGAAGGGGGCGAGGACATTCAGTACTTC. Residues: CASSFEGGEDIQYF.

The CDR3 region is CAISASTDGTGSEKLFF. The CDR3 DNA follows: TGTGCCATCAGTGCCTCAACGGACGGGACAGGGAGTGAAAAACTGTTTTTT. V usage is TRBV10-3 and J usage is TRBJ1-4; 9 nucleotides match TRBD1. V was pared by 4 bases and J by 7 bases, with 13 bases of the junction left unmatched. Looked up from germline, CDR1 is ENHRY and CDR2 is SYGVKD. CDR3 size: 17 residues.

The V gene is TRBV28, the J gene TRBJ2-1, with 8 bases matching TRBD1. Germline CDR1 is MDHEN and CDR2 is SYDVKM. The trim removed 6 bases at V and 2 bases at J, leaving 6 bases unmatched. This CDR3 is built from 15 residues. The CDR3 nucleotides read TGTGCCAGCAGCTCACAGGGGGGCCCCTACAATGAGCAGTTCTTC. The encoded protein is CASSSQGGPYNEQFF.

This rearrangement joins TRBV5-6 to TRBJ2-7, with TRBD2 matching 9 bases. Losses at the gene ends were 0 bases for V and 3 bases for J; bases not matched to a gene: 10. Germline CDR1 SGHDT, CDR2 YYEEEE. The CDR3 is 17 amino acids. The chain's CDR3 is CASSLDSWPSGVYEQYF. CDR3 nucleotides: TGTGCCAGCAGCTTGGACAGTTGGCCTAGCGGGGTCTACGAGCAGTACTTC.

The chain uses TRBV29-1 and TRBJ2-1, with 8 bases matching TRBD2. V lost 6 bases, J lost 5 bases, and 9 bases stayed unmatched. Germline loops: CDR1 SQVTM, CDR2 ANQGSEA. The CDR3 is 14 amino acids. CDR3 DNA: TGCAGCGTCCGACGGGAGGGCCAAAACAATGAGCAGTTCTTC. Translation gives CSVRREGQNNEQFF.

The chain joins TRBV2 to TRBJ1-5, with D perhaps matching TRBD1 (5 bases). CDR3 size: 13 residues. V lost 5 bases and J lost 10, with 15 bases in between. Germline V gene lookup returns CDR1 SNHLY and CDR2 FYNNEI. DNA for the CDR3: TGTGCCAGCAGTTTCTTAGGGGATACCCCCCAGCATTTT. It codes for CASSFLGDTPQHF. Drawing the rest from reference TRBV2 and TRBJ1-5, the complete variable domain is EPEVTQTPSHQVTQMGQEVILRCVPISNHLYFYWYRQILGQKVEFLVSFYNNEISEKSEIFDDQFSVERPDGSNFTLKIRSTKLEDSAMYFCASSFLGDTPQHFGDGTRLSIL.

V gene TRBV5-4 combines with J gene TRBJ2-7; perhaps TRBD2 as D (6 bases). V gave up 5 bases and J gave up 2 bases, with 17 bases separating them. This CDR3 has 15 amino acids. The germline V gene encodes CDR1 SGHNT and CDR2 YYREEE (reference sequence). For the CDR3, the DNA is TGTGCCAGCAGTGACCGGGACTGGTCGACCTACGAGCAGTACTTC. This encodes CASSDRDWSTYEQYF.

The V call is TRBV11-2, the J call TRBJ2-5; 8 nucleotides agree with TRBD1. J was trimmed by 2 bases and V by 5 bases; bases with no gene match: 10. CDR3 length: 16 residues. Germline V gene sequence: CDR1 SGHAT, CDR2 FQNNGV. CDR3 bases: TGTGCCAGCAGCCTCCGGACAGGGTTTTGGCAAGAGACCCAGTACTTC. Protein: CASSLRTGFWQETQYF.

About this clone: A read error may account for a junction end that differs from germline. This chain connects TRBV4-1 to TRBJ2-3, with D tentatively TRBD2 (5 bases). The CDR3 totals 15 residues. The germline V gene has CDR1 MGHRA and CDR2 YSYEKL. The CDR3 sequence: CASSQGGISTDAQYF. For the CDR3, the DNA is TGCGCCAGCAGCCAAGGAGGGATTAGCACAGATGCGCAGTATTTT.

The chain links TRBV11-2 to TRBJ1-5, with D uncertain. V was clipped by 3 bases and J by 7 bases, with 22 bases between them. CDR3 length: 17 amino acids. Germline CDR1 SGHAT, CDR2 FQNNGV. This CDR3 is CASSFSSDPTSGQPQHF. CDR3 nucleotide sequence: TGTGCCAGCAGCTTTTCTTCAGACCCCACCAGCGGACAGCCCCAGCATTTT.

The chain carries TRBV10-3 and TRBJ1-1; perhaps TRBD1 as D (6 bases). Germline V CDR1 and CDR2: ENHRY, SYGVKD. V was trimmed by 10 bases and J by 8 bases, leaving 23 bases between them. The CDR3 sequence is 14 residues long. Here the CDR3 DNA reads TGTGCCACCGCCCGCGGAGACGTGGACAGAGAAGCTTTCTTT. It codes for CATARGDVDREAFF.

The chain recombines TRBV5-8 with TRBJ2-6; 8 nucleotides agree with TRBD1. CDR1 is SGHTS and CDR2 is YDEGEE in the germline V gene. V lost 0 bases and J lost 2; bases outside the gene matches: 1. The CDR3 sequence is 16 residues long. DNA for the CDR3: TGTGCCAGCAGCTTGGAGACAGGGGCTGGGGCCAACGTCCTGACTTTC. This gives the protein CASSLETGAGANVLTF.

J is TRBJ1-2 and V is TRBV19; tentative D call: TRBD1 (5 bases). V was shortened by 3 bases and J by 2 bases, with 25 bases between the two germline ends. This CDR3 has 19 residues. Germline assignment: CDR1 LNHDA and CDR2 SQIVND (reference sequence). In nucleotides, the CDR3 is TGTGCCAGTAGTATTGACCAATCACAGGATCGACTTAACAACTATGGCTACACCTTC. Translated, it gives CASSIDQSQDRLNNYGYTF. Filled out from reference TRBV19 and TRBJ1-2, the complete variable domain reads DGGITQSPKYLFRKEGQNVTLSCEQNLNHDAMYWYRQDPGQGLRLIYYSQIVNDFQKGDIAEGYSVSREKKESFPLTVTSAQKNPTAFYLCASSIDQSQDRLNNYGYTFGSGTRLTVV.

The chain carries TRBV19 and TRBJ2-5, with 7 bases lining up with TRBD1. V gave up 3 bases and J gave up 1 base; unmatched junction bases: 2. The CDR3 consists of 14 residues. Looked up from germline, CDR1 is LNHDA and CDR2 is SQIVND (reference sequence). This chain's CDR3 is CASSMGTVQETQYF. The CDR3 nucleotides read TGTGCCAGTAGTATGGGGACAGTCCAAGAGACCCAGTACTTC.

The chain recombines TRBV19 with TRBJ2-7, with a tentative D call TRBD1 (5 bases). The V gene lost 6 bases and the J gene lost 0 bases, with 9 bases spanning the gap. Germline values: CDR1 LNHDA, CDR2 SQIVND (reference sequence). This CDR3 has 13 amino acids. The CDR3 is CASRVQDSYEQYF. The CDR3 nucleotides are TGTGCCAGTAGGGTACAGGACTCCTACGAGCAGTACTTC.

This chain joins TRBV7-8 and TRBJ2-1; the D is unclear. The CDR3 spans 12 residues. Germline CDR1 is SGHVS and CDR2 is FQNEAQ. V lost 2 bases to trimming and J lost 7 bases, with 6 bases between them. The CDR3 nucleotides read TGTGCCAGCAGCTTACCAATGAATGAGCAGTTCTTC. Translating gives CASSLPMNEQFF.

This chain connects TRBV6-1 to TRBJ2-5; a possible D gene is TRBD2 (6 bases). This CDR3 is 16 amino acids long. The ends were cut back, 0 bases at V and 4 bases at J, with 15 bases in the middle. Germline V gene sequence: CDR1 MNHNS, CDR2 SASEGT. The CDR3 bases are TGTGCCAGCAGTGAAGCCATCGGGACTTTAACAGAGACCCAGTACTTC. This translates into CASSEAIGTLTETQYF.

This rearrangement joins TRBV5-1 to TRBJ1-1; TRBD1 is a possible D gene (6 bases). Trimming removed 0 bases at V and 2 bases at J, with 11 bases between. The CDR3 length is 15 residues. Germline V gives CDR1 SGHRS, CDR2 YFSETQ. CDR3 loop: CASSLVAGANTEAFF. CDR3 DNA sequence: TGCGCCAGCAGCTTGGTGGCGGGGGCCAACACTGAAGCTTTCTTT.

J is TRBJ2-7 and V is TRBV14, with D tentatively TRBD1 (7 bases). This CDR3 region has 14 residues. CDR1 is SGHDN and CDR2 is FVKESK in the germline V gene. V shed 5 bases and J shed 3 bases, with 14 bases lying between them. CDR3 sequence (DNA): TGTGCCAGCAGCTCAGGGGGGTCCTTCTACGAGCAGTACTTC. Encoded protein: CASSSGGSFYEQYF. The full variable domain, its missing parts supplied by reference TRBV14 and TRBJ2-7, is EAGVTQFPSHSVIEKGQTVTLRCDPISGHDNLYWYRRVMGKEIKFLLHFVKESKQDESGMPNNRFLAERTGGTYSTLKVQPAELEDSGVYFCASSSGGSFYEQYFGPGTRLTVT.

J is TRBJ1-4 and V is TRBV6-1; possible D gene TRBD1, 5 bases. This CDR3 has 13 residues. CDR1 and CDR2 from the germline V gene are MNHNS and SASEGT. V lost 0 bases and J lost 10, with 9 bases in between. CDR3 sequence (DNA): TGTGCCAGCAGTGAAGCACCGGGGGGAAAACTGTTTTTT. It translates to CASSEAPGGKLFF.

The gene calls are TRBV6-4 and TRBJ2-5; 10 nucleotides line up with TRBD2. This CDR3 has 15 amino acids. V dropped 3 bases and J dropped 1; count of bases not matched to a gene: 2. Germline-derived CDR1 and CDR2 are MRHNA and SNTAGT. The CDR3 reads CASSETSGSQETQYF. The DNA for the CDR3 is TGTGCCAGCAGTGAGACTAGCGGGTCCCAAGAGACCCAGTACTTC.

The chain uses TRBV30 and TRBJ2-3; possible D gene TRBD2, 6 bases. Deletions cut 8 bases from V and 7 bases from J, with 25 bases between. Germline assignment: CDR1 GTSNPN and CDR2 SVGIG (reference sequence). This CDR3 contains 15 residues. CDR3 sequence: CAANPIGGGKNTQYF. CDR3 nucleotide sequence: TGTGCCGCAAACCCCATCGGGGGAGGTAAAAATACGCAGTATTTT.

The chain links TRBV21-1 to TRBJ2-2; TRBD1, as called in the table, went unchecked against the DNA. TRBV21-1 is a listed pseudogene. This CDR3 has 17 amino acids. CDR3 bases: TGTGCCAGCAGCAAACCGGGACAGGGCACCTCCCGCGGGGAGCTGTTTTTT. Amino acid sequence: CASSKPGQGTSRGELFF.

V is TRBV5-6 and J is TRBJ2-2, with TRBD2 as a possible D gene (5 bases). Per germline, CDR1 SGHDT and CDR2 YYEEEE. V dropped 4 bases and J dropped 0 bases, with 13 bases sitting between them. The CDR3 runs to 16 residues. CDR3 nucleotide sequence: TGTGCCAGCAGCCCCCCGGCGGGTGCGAACACCGGGGAGCTGTTTTTT. Residues: CASSPPAGANTGELFF. Drawing the rest from reference TRBV5-6 and TRBJ2-2, the complete variable domain is DAGVTQSPTHLIKTRGQQVTLRCSPKSGHDTVSWYQQALGQGPQFIFQYYEEEERQRGNFPDRFSGHQFPNYSSELNVNALLLGDSALYLCASSPPAGANTGELFFGEGSRLTVL.

The chain uses TRBV28 and TRBJ2-3; D not resolved. The CDR3 totals 13 residues. The V gene lost 2 bases and the J gene lost 1 base, with 4 bases spanning the gap. Per the germline V gene, CDR1 is MDHEN and CDR2 is SYDVKM. Here the CDR3 DNA reads TGTGCCAGCAGTTTAGAGGGCACAGATACGCAGTATTTT. Residues: CASSLEGTDTQYF.

This chain links TRBV6-5 with TRBJ2-5; D remains unclear. The closer fit of TRBJ2-7 to the DNA end suggests the J call may be wrong. The CDR3 loop spans 16 amino acids. Germline V gene sequence: CDR1 MNHEY, CDR2 SVGAGI. DNA for the CDR3: TGTGCCAGCAGTTACTCCTGGGCAGACCCCCGCGACGAGCAGTACTTC. It specifies CASSYSWADPRDEQYF.

This sequence joins TRBV2 and TRBJ2-7; perhaps TRBD2 as D (6 bases). The germline V gene has CDR1 SNHLY and CDR2 FYNNEI. The CDR3 sequence is 15 residues long. Trimming shortened V by 5 bases and J by 2 bases, and 16 bases separated the two germline ends. The CDR3 sequence: CASSTHSGPPYEQYF. DNA of the CDR3: TGTGCCAGCAGTACCCATAGCGGCCCTCCCTACGAGCAGTACTTC.

The chain uses TRBV5-1 and TRBJ2-5; the match to TRBD2 covers 8 bases. Germline CDR1 and CDR2: SGHRS and YFSETQ. V lost 6 bases, J lost 4 bases, and 5 bases stayed unmatched. This CDR3 is built from 13 residues. CDR3: CASTREGLETQYF. For the CDR3, the DNA is TGCGCCAGCACCCGGGAGGGGTTAGAGACCCAGTACTTC.